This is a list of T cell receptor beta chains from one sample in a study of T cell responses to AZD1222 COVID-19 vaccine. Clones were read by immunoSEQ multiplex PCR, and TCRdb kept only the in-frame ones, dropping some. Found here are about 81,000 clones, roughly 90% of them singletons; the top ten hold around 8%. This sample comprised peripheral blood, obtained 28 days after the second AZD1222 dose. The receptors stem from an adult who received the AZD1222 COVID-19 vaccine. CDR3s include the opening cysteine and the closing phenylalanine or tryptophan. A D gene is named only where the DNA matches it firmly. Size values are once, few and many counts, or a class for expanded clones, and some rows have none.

TGTGCCAGCTCATACGGGACAGGACCTCAAGAGACCCAGTACTTC,CASSYGTGPQETQYF,TRBV18,TRBD1,TRBJ2-5,NA
TGTGCCAGCGGGGGGCAGGCGAATGAAAAACTGTTTTTT,CASGGQANEKLFF,TRBV12-3/TRBV12-4,NA,TRBJ1-4,once
TGCGCCAGCAGCCCCCAGGCACAAATCACCGGGGAGCTGTTTTTT,CASSPQAQITGELFF,TRBV5-1,NA,TRBJ2-2,NA
TGTGCCAGTAGTATGTTGAGCGGCTATGGCTACACCTTC,CASSMLSGYGYTF,TRBV19,NA,TRBJ1-2,NA
TGCGCCAGCAGTCCCCGGACAGCAGCCAAAAACATTCAGTACTTC,CASSPRTAAKNIQYF,TRBV5-1,NA,TRBJ2-4,NA
TGTGCCAGCAGCCGGGGACTAGCGGGCCAAAATGAGCAGTTCTTC,CASSRGLAGQNEQFF,TRBV28,TRBD2,TRBJ2-1,few
TGTGCCAGCAGTTTTTTACCCGGCTCCTACAATGAGCAGTTCTTC,CASSFLPGSYNEQFF,TRBV27,NA,TRBJ2-1,NA
TGTGCCAGCAGTGTCACTGGTAGCTCCTACAATGAGCAGTTCTTC,CASSVTGSSYNEQFF,TRBV6-4,NA,TRBJ2-1,NA
TGCGCCAGCAGCTTGAGCAGGGGTGGAGGGGAGACCCAGTACTTC,CASSLSRGGGETQYF,TRBV5-1,NA,TRBJ2-5,NA
TGTGCCAGTAGTATACACTCGGGCAGAGTGGACTATGGCTACACCTTC,CASSIHSGRVDYGYTF,TRBV19,NA,TRBJ1-2,NA
TGTGCCAGCTATCCGGGACAAAGAAACACCATATATTTT,CASYPGQRNTIYF,TRBV28,NA,TRBJ1-3,NA
TGTGCCAGCAGCCAAGGAGTCGTTCTAGAAGGGGAATACGAGCAGTACTTC,CASSQGVVLEGEYEQYF,TRBV3-1/TRBV3-2,NA,TRBJ2-7,NA
TGTGCCAGCAGCCAAGATAGGGACAACTACGAGCAGTACTTC,CASSQDRDNYEQYF,TRBV4-2,NA,TRBJ2-7,few
TGTGCCACCAGTGTAGTCCTTGGGTCCTACAATGAGCAGTTCTTC,CATSVVLGSYNEQFF,TRBV24-1,NA,TRBJ2-1,once
TGTGCCAGCAGCCCGGGACTAGTGCCGTACAATGAGCAGTTCTTC,CASSPGLVPYNEQFF,TRBV5-4,TRBD2,TRBJ2-1,once
TGTGCCAGCAGTTCGACCACCGGGACTAGCGACATTCAGTACTTC,CASSSTTGTSDIQYF,TRBV7-9,TRBD2,TRBJ2-4,NA
TGTGCCAGCAGTGATGCCATCTTGGCCGGCGAGCAGTTCTTC,CASSDAILAGEQFF,TRBV27,NA,TRBJ2-1,NA
TGCGCCAGCAGCTTGACGCCTGATGGCAATCAGCCCCAGCATTTT,CASSLTPDGNQPQHF,TRBV5-1,NA,TRBJ1-5,NA
TGTGCCAGCAGTTTCCAAAGGGGCTGGATTAGGGGCTACACCTTC,CASSFQRGWIRGYTF,TRBV27,NA,TRBJ1-2,NA
TGTGCCAGCAGCGAACAGGGGGGCAATGAAAAACTGTTTTTT,CASSEQGGNEKLFF,TRBV9,TRBD1,TRBJ1-4,NA
TGTGCCAGCCGGTCGGGGGCTGGGGGCAATGAGCAGTTCTTC,CASRSGAGGNEQFF,TRBV19,NA,TRBJ2-1,NA
TGTGCCACCTTGTTTGGTAATCAGCCCCAGCATTTT,CATLFGNQPQHF,TRBV6-5,NA,TRBJ1-5,NA
TGTGCCAGCAGTCCCCGCCGGGCGGGAGGGGGCGATTACAATGAGCAGTTCTTC,CASSPRRAGGGDYNEQFF,TRBV27,TRBD2,TRBJ2-1,once
TGTGCCAGCAGCTTAAGAAGCGGGAGGACCGGGGAGCTGTTTTTT,CASSLRSGRTGELFF,TRBV7-3,TRBD2,TRBJ2-2,NA
TGTGCCAGCAGTTACCGGACAGACTACGAGCAGTACTTC,CASSYRTDYEQYF,TRBV6-5,NA,TRBJ2-7,NA
TGTGCCACCAGTGATTTTGGCGCGGGAGAGACCCAGTACTTC,CATSDFGAGETQYF,TRBV24-1,NA,TRBJ2-5,once
TGTGCCAGCACCACTAGCGGGAGCTCGGGTGAGCAGTTCTTC,CASTTSGSSGEQFF,TRBV3-1/TRBV3-2,TRBD2,TRBJ2-1,NA
TGTGCCAGCAGCCGTAATGAAAAACTGTTTTTT,CASSRNEKLFF,TRBV25-1,NA,TRBJ1-4,NA
TGTGCCAGCAAAACCTCGCAGTACGAGCAGTACTTC,CASKTSQYEQYF,TRBV28,NA,TRBJ2-7,NA
TGTGCCAGCTCAGGGGACCTCACAGATACGCAGTATTTT,CASSGDLTDTQYF,TRBV18,NA,TRBJ2-3,NA
TGCGCCAGCAGCGCCGACCTGAGCTCACCCCTCCACTTT,CASSADLSSPLHF,TRBV5-1,NA,TRBJ1-6,NA
TGCGCCAGCAGCCAAGATGAGCTGGCGGCAGGAGGCTACACCTTC,CASSQDELAAGGYTF,TRBV4-3,NA,TRBJ1-2,NA
TGTGCCAGCAGTCACGGACAGGGAAGGGGCTACACCTTC,CASSHGQGRGYTF,TRBV6-2/TRBV6-3,TRBD1,TRBJ1-2,NA
TGTGCCAGCAGTGCAGCAGAGGTTCCGACCCTCGGAGAGCAGTACTTC,CASSAAEVPTLGEQYF,TRBV6-1,NA,TRBJ2-7,NA
TGTGCCAGCTCACCGGGAACAGAAGGCTACACCTTC,CASSPGTEGYTF,TRBV18,NA,TRBJ1-2,NA
TGTGCCAGCAGATCCCACTTTACTACTGAAAAACTGTTTTTT,CASRSHFTTEKLFF,TRBV28,NA,TRBJ1-4,NA
TGTGCCAGCAGCCAAGAAGGGGGGAGAGGCTACACCTTC,CASSQEGGRGYTF,TRBV3-1/TRBV3-2,NA,TRBJ1-2,NA
TGTGCCAGCAGCTTAGGAGGGAGTTGGACCGGGGAGCTGTTTTTT,CASSLGGSWTGELFF,TRBV11-3,NA,TRBJ2-2,NA
TGTGCCTGGGGACAGGGGCCGGTTAGCAATCAGCCCCAGCATTTT,CAWGQGPVSNQPQHF,TRBV30,TRBD1,TRBJ1-5,NA
TGTGCCAGCAGCCCGACAGGGGCATATGGCTACACCTTC,CASSPTGAYGYTF,TRBV6-5,TRBD1,TRBJ1-2,NA
TGTGCCAGCAGTTACTCGACAGGGATTAATGAGCAGTTCTTC,CASSYSTGINEQFF,TRBV6-2/TRBV6-3,TRBD1,TRBJ2-1,NA
TGTGCCAGCTCCGCACTAGCGACGACCTACGAGCAGTACTTC,CASSALATTYEQYF,TRBV18,TRBD2,TRBJ2-7,once
TGTGCCAGCAGCCCACCAATAACAGGTGCGAACACTGAAGCTTTCTTT,CASSPPITGANTEAFF,TRBV7-9,NA,TRBJ1-1,NA
TGTGCCATCAGTGAGGGGGCAGGGGGAGGCTATGGCTACACCTTC,CAISEGAGGGYGYTF,TRBV10-3,TRBD1,TRBJ1-2,NA
TGTGCCAGCAGCCAACTTGGACTAGCGGGGGGGTACCCAGTCTTC,CASSQLGLAGGYPVF,TRBV4-2,TRBD2,TRBJ2-1,NA